This T cell receptor (beta chain) is drawn from a study of blood T cell repertoires in COVID-19 (dated by TCRdb to the early 2020s). About the full investigation: Collaborator samples came from the United States, Italy and Spain and covered acute and convalescent phases of COVID-19. The material from the prospective study consisted of cDNA or gDNA derived from T cells, B-cell-depleted T cells, or PBMCs. Subjects who had been exposed to COVID-19, were actively infected with it, or had recovered from it provided the deeply sampled blood TCRbeta repertoires that made up the dataset. The repertoires were released in a freely available public database meant as a resource for research on the immune response to SARS-CoV-2. Samples came from the ongoing ImmuneRACE study (first 160 participants) plus 1,254 subjects from 6 global collaborators. Sample metadata almost always included a de-identified subject ID, COVID-19 status, age in years and sex. HLA class I and class II types, where available, came from metadata supplied by the sample provider rather than from assay-based typing.

Participants in the prospective study were aged roughly 18 to 100 years, lived in 20 to 30 United States geographic areas, and enrolled through a virtual design. In the prospective study, participants were assigned to cohorts based on the clinical history participants reported in a screening survey and a study questionnaire. A participant counted as exposed if, within 2 weeks of entering the study, that participant had been in contact with someone who had a PCR-confirmed or clinician-diagnosed COVID-19 case. In the prospective study, mobile phlebotomists collected whole blood, serum and a nasopharyngeal or oropharyngeal swab from each participant. Over a roughly two-month period, participants in the prospective study had the option of providing additional blood draws and questionnaires. Before DNA extraction, blood samples from the prospective study were shipped at room temperature or frozen. Looking up the germline V gene yields CDR1 SGHRS and CDR2 YFSETQ. V gives up 3 bases and J gives up 8 bases, and the segment between their germline ends measures 17 bases. From the cysteine up to the phenylalanine, the CDR3 has a length of 14 residues. Only the CDR3 part of the read is kept: 42 bases, read in frame from the first base.

This clone was counted between two and nine times. Its antigen is still unknown. Base qualities are missing; no much larger clone stands one base away. TCRbeta CDR3 regions were amplified from genomic DNA by means of the immunoSEQ Assay, a bias-controlled multiplex PCR. Under the source paper's analysis protocol: Nucleated cell counts per sample were estimated from amplification of reference gene primers within the assay. To quantify the absolute abundance of each unique TCRbeta CDR3 rearrangement, sequence reads were collapsed and filtered. For each sample, productive Simpson clonality was calculated as the square root of Simpson's diversity index across productive rearrangements. Here the immuneACCESS table is served through TCRdb, limited to in-frame sequences with V and J called. Missing clones are a known gap in these copies; in checked studies unresolved V genes cover under half, and the rest lacks a known reason. That table supplies the V and J calls and clone size; D and trimming were determined from the DNA. Counted in this sample were 250,000 to 400,000 clones; around 84% of them appeared once. Clones ranked in the top ten supply under 2% of the sample.

What the study reported, not specific to this receptor: How much clinical and demographic metadata was included differed by source and by participant, and the metadata was provided uncurated.

The V and J segments used are TRBV5-1 and TRBJ1-1; TRBD1 is perhaps the D gene, given 6 matching bases. The origin of this receptor is a woman in her twenties or thirties who had been exposed to COVID-19. Sequencing was done on a sample of PBMCs or T cells enriched from blood (not recorded which). The CDR3 amino acid sequence is: CASSWTAGPEEAFF. The bases are TGCGCCAGCAGCTGGACAGCCGGGCCTGAGGAAGCTTTCTTT.